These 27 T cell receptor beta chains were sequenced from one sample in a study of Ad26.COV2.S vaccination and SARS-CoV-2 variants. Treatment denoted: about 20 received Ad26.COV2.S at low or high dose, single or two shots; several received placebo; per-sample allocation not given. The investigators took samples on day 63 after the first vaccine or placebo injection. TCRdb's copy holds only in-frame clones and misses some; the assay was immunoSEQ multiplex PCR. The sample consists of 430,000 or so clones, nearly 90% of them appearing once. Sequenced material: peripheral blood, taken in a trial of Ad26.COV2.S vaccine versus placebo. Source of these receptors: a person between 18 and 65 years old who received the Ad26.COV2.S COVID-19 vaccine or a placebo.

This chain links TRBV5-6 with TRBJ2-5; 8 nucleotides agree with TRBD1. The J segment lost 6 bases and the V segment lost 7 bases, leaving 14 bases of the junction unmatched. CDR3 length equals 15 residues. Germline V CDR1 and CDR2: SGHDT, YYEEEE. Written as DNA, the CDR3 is TGTGCCAGCTCCTGGGGACCAGGGGGCGGTAAGACCCAGTACTTC. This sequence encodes CASSWGPGGGKTQYF.

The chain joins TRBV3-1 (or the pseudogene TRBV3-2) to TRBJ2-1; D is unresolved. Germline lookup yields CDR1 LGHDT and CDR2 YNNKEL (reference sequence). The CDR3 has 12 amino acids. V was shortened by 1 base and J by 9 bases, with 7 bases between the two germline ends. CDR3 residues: CASSQVVLEQFF. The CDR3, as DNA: TGTGCCAGCAGCCAAGTTGTCCTTGAGCAGTTCTTC.

CDR3 residues: CAWSVRGGDYGYTF. In DNA, the CDR3 is TGTGCCTGGAGTGTGCGAGGGGGCGACTATGGCTACACCTTC. The rearrangement uses TRBV30 and TRBJ1-2, with 7 nucleotides matching TRBD1. The J segment lost 3 bases and the V segment lost 0 bases, leaving 4 bases of the junction unmatched. The CDR3 loop spans 14 amino acids. Germline V gene sequence: CDR1 GTSNPN, CDR2 SVGIG (reference sequence).

The CDR3 DNA reads TGTGCCAGCAGCACCGGAGCTCAAGAGACCCAGTACTTC. It codes for CASSTGAQETQYF. This chain uses TRBV5-6 with TRBJ2-5; no firm D call. Trimming took 4 bases from V and 2 from J, leaving 9 bases between them. CDR1 is SGHDT and CDR2 is YYEEEE in the germline V gene. The CDR3 consists of 13 residues.

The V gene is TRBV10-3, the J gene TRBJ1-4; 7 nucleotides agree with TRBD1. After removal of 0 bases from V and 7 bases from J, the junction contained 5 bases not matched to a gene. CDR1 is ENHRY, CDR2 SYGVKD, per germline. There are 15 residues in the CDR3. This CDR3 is CAISESQGGGEKLFF. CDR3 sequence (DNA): TGTGCCATCAGTGAGTCCCAGGGGGGCGGTGAAAAACTGTTTTTT.

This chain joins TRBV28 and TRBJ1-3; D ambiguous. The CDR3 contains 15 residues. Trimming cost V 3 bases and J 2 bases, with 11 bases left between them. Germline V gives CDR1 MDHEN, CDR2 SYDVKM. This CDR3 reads CASSLTQQTGNTIYF. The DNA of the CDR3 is TGTGCCAGCAGTTTGACTCAACAGACTGGAAACACCATATATTTT. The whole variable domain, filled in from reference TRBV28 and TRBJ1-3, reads DVKVTQSSRYLVKRTGEKVFLECVQDMDHENMFWYRQDPGLGLRLIYFSYDVKMKEKGDIPEGYSVSREKKERFSLILESASTNQTSMYLCASSLTQQTGNTIYFGEGSWLTVV.

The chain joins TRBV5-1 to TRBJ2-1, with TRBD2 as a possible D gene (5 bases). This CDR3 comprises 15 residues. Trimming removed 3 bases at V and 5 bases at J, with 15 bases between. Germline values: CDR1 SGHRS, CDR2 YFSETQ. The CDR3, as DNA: TGCGCCAGCAGCTACGACACAAGGAGGAACAATGAGCAGTTCTTC. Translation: CASSYDTRRNNEQFF.

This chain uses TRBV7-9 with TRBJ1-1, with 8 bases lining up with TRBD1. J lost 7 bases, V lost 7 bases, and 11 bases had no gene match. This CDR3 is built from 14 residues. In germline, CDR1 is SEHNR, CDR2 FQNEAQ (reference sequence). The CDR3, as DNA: TGTGCCAGCACGAAGGCAGGGGGCATGGTTGAAGCTTTCTTT. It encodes CASTKAGGMVEAFF.

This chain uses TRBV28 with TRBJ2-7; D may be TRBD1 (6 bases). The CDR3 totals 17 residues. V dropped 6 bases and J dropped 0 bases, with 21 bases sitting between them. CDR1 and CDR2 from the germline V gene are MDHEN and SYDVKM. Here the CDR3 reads CASSLMRATGLSYEQYF. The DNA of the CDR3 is TGTGCCAGCAGCCTCATGAGGGCGACAGGCCTCTCCTACGAGCAGTACTTC.

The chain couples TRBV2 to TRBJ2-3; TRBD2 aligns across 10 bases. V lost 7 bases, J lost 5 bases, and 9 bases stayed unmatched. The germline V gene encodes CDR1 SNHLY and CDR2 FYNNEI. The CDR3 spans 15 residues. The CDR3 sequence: CASMGSGGAKDTQYF. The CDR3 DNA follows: TGTGCCAGCATGGGCAGCGGGGGGGCGAAAGATACGCAGTATTTT.

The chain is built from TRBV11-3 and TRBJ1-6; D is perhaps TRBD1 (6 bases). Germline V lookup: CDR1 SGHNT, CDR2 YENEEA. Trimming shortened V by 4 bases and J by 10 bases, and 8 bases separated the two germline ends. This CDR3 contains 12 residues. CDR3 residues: CASSSGESPLHF. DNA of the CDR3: TGTGCCAGCAGCTCAGGGGAATCACCCCTCCACTTT.

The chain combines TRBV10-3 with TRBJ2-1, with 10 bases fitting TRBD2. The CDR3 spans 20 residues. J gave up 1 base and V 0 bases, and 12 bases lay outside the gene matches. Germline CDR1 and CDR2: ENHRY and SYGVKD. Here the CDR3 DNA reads TGTGCCATCAGTGAGTCTGGGACTAGCGCCTTCACCGAGTCCTACAATGAGCAGTTCTTC. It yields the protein CAISESGTSAFTESYNEQFF.

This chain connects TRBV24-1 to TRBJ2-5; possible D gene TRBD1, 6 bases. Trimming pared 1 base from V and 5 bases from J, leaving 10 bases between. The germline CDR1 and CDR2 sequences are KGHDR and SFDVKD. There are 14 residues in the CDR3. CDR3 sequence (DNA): TGTGCCACCAGTGATTTTCGCAGGGGCGAGACCCAGTACTTC. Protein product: CATSDFRRGETQYF.

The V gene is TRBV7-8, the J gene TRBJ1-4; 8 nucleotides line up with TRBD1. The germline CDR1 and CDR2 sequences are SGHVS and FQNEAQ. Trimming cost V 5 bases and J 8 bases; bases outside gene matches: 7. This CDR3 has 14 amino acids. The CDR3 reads CASSRTGMGEKLFF. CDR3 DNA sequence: TGTGCCAGCAGCCGGACAGGGATGGGAGAAAAACTGTTTTTT.

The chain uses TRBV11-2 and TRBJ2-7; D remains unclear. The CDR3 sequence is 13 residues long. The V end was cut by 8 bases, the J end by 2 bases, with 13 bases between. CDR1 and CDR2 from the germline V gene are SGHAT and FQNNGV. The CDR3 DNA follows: TGTGCCAGCTCTGGGTCTCTGGCCTACGAGCAGTACGTC. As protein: CASSGSLAYEQYV.

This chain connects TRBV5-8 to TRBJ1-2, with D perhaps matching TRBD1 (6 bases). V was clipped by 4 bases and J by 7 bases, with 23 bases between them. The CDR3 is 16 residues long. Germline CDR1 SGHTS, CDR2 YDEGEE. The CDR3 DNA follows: TGTGCCAGCAGCCCGAGGGTCGGGGGCCGAAAATCTGGCTACACCTTC. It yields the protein CASSPRVGGRKSGYTF.

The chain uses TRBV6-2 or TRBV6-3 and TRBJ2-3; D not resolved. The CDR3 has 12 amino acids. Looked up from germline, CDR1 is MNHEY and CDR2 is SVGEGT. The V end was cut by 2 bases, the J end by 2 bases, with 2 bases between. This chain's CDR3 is CASSYPTDTQYF. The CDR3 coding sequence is TGTGCCAGCAGTTACCCCACAGATACGCAGTATTTT.

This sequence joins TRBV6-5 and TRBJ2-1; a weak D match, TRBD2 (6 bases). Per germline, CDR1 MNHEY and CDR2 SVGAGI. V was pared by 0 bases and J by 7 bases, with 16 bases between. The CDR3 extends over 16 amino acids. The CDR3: CASSYSVLAGLNEQFF. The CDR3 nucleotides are TGTGCCAGCAGTTACTCTGTACTAGCCGGACTGAATGAGCAGTTCTTC.

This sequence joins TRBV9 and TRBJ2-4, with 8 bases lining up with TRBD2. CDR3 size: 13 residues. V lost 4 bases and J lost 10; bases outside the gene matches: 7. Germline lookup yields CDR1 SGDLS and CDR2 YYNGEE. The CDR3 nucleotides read TGTGCCAGCAGCCCACTGGGCGGGGGGATTCAGTACTTC. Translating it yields CASSPLGGGIQYF.

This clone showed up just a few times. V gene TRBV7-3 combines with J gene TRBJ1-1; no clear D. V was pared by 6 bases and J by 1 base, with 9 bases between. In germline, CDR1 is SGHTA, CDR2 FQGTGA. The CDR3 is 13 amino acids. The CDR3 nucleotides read TGTGCCAGCAGAGAAGGACCGAACACTGAAGCTTTCTTT. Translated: CASREGPNTEAFF.

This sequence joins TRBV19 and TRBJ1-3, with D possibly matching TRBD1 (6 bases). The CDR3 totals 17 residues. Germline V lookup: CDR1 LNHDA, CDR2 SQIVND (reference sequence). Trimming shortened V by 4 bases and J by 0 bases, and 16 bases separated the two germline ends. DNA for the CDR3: TGTGCCAGTAGTAGGGGGGACATCTGGACCTCTGGAAACACCATATATTTT. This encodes CASSRGDIWTSGNTIYF. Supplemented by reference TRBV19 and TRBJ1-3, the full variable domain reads DGGITQSPKYLFRKEGQNVTLSCEQNLNHDAMYWYRQDPGQGLRLIYYSQIVNDFQKGDIAEGYSVSREKKESFPLTVTSAQKNPTAFYLCASSRGDIWTSGNTIYFGEGSWLTVV.

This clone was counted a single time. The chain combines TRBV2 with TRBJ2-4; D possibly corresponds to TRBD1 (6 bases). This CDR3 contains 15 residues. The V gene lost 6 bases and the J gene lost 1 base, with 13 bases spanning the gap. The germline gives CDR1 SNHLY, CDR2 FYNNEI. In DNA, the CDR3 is TGTGCCAGCAGCGGGACACTTTTCGCCAAAAACATTCAGTACTTC. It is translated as CASSGTLFAKNIQYF.

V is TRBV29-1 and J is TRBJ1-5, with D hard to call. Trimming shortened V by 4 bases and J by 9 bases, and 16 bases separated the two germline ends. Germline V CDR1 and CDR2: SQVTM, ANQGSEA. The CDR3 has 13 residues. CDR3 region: CSVGPGRAWPQHF. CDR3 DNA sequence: TGCAGCGTTGGTCCGGGCCGTGCATGGCCCCAGCATTTT.

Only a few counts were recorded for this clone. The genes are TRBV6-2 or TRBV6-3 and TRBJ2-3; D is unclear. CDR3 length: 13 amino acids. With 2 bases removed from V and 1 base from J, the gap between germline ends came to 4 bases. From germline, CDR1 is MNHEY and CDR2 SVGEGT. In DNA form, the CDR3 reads TGTGCCAGCAGTTACGCGGGCACAGATACGCAGTATTTT. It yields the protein CASSYAGTDTQYF.

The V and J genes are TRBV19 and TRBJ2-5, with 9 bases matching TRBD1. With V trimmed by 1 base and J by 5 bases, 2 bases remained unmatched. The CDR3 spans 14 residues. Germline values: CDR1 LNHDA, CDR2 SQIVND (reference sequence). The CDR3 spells CASSIGTGVETQYF. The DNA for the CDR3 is TGTGCCAGTAGTATAGGGACAGGGGTGGAGACCCAGTACTTC.

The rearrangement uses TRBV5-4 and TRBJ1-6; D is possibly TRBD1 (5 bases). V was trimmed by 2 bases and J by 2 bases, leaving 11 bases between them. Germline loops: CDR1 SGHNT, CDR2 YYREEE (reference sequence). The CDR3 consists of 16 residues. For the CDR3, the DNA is TGTGCCAGCAGCTTTTCCAGGGAGACCTATAATTCACCCCTCCACTTT. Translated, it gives CASSFSRETYNSPLHF.

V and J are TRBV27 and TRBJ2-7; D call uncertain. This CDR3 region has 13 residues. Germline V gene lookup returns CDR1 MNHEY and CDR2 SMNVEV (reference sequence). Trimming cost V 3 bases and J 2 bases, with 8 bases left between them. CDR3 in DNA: TGTGCCAGCAGTTTTAAGCGCCCCTACGAGCAGTACTTC. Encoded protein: CASSFKRPYEQYF.